This T cell receptor (beta chain) came from a study of cytotoxic CD8 clonotypes in ibrutinib-treated CLL. Study-level results: Before falling back toward baseline at progression, clonality had risen at the time of ibrutinib response. Clonality correlated strongly with circulating CD8+ T cells and exceeded age-matched healthy donors at baseline.

Roughly 2.2 micrograms of genomic DNA from cryopreserved PBMCs went into TCR beta libraries. Points on this clone: Its specificity is not known.

Only in-frame clones appear in the TCRdb table, and some are missing; sequencing was by immunoSEQ multiplex PCR. The table lists 150,000 or so clones, around nine tenths of them singletons. The germline gives CDR1 LNHDA, CDR2 SQIVND (reference sequence). The V gene lost 8 bases and the J gene lost 8 bases, with 25 bases spanning the gap. CDR3 length equals 16 residues. The sequencing used PBMCs, collected at disease progression, from a patient treated with ibrutinib. The receptor was derived from a human donor with chronic lymphocytic leukemia. The chain couples TRBV19 to TRBJ2-1; D ambiguous. CDR3 sequence reads: CASSLFLAPTSHEQFF. The CDR3 DNA reads TGTGCCAGTTCCCTGTTTTTAGCCCCGACGAGTCATGAGCAGTTCTTC. Full variable domain (missing parts from reference TRBV19 and TRBJ2-1): DGGITQSPKYLFRKEGQNVTLSCEQNLNHDAMYWYRQDPGQGLRLIYYSQIVNDFQKGDIAEGYSVSREKKESFPLTVTSAQKNPTAFYLCASSLFLAPTSHEQFFGPGTRLTVL.